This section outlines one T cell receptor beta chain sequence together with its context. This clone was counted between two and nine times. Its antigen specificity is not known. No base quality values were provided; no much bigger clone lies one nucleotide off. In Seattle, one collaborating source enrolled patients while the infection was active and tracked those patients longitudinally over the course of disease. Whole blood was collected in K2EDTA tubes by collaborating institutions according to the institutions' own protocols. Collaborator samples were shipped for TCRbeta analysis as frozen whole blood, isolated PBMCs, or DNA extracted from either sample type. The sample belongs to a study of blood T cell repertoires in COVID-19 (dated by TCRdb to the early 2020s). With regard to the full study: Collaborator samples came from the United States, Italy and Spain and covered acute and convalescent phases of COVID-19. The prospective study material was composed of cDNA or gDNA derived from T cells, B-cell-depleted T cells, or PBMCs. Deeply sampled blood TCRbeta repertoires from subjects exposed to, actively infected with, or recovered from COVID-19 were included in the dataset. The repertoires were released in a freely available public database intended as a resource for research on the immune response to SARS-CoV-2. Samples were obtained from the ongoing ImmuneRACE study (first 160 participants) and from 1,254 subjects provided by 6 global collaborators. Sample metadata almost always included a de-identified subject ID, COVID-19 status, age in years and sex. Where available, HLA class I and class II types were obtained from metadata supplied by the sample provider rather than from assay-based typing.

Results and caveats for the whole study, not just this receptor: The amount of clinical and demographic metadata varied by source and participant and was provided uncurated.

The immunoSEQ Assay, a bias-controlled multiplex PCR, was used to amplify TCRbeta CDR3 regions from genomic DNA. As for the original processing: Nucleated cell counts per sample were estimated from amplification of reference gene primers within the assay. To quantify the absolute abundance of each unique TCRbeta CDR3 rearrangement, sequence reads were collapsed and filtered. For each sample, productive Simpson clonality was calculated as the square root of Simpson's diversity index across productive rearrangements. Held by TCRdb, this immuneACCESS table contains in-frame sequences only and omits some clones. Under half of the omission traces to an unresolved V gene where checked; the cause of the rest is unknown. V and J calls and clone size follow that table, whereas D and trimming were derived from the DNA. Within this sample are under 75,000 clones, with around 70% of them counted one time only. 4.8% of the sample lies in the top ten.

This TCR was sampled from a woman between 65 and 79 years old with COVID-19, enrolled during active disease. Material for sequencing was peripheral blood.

Here the CDR3 is given as CASSPPGRSNEKLFF. The bases read TGTGCCAGCTCACCACCGGGCAGGTCGAATGAAAAACTGTTTTTT. Here the chain combines TRBV18 and TRBJ1-4, with the D gene not confidently named. The CDR3 starts with the cysteine, ends with the phenylalanine, and has 15 residues. The read is trimmed to its CDR3 DNA, 45 bases read in frame from base 1. Looking up the germline V gene yields CDR1 KGHSH and CDR2 LQKENI. Relative to germline, V is 0 bases shorter and J is 5 bases shorter, with 10 bases between their ends.